These 9 T cell receptor beta chains were all obtained from the same sample, sequenced in a study of T cell repertoires in cytomegalovirus infection. TCRdb re-derived calls from the reads in MiXCR, one entry per CDR3 protein. The data hold some 940,000 distinct CDR3 sequences, with about a third observed a single time. Their antigens are not known. Sample: cultured CD8+ T cells from PBMCs, taken from culture after CMV antigen stimulation. These TCRs come from a human donor in good health (CMV status not recorded). Some clones in this sample may be carry-over from other donors' samples.

The count of this clonotype is one. The V gene is TRBV19, the J gene TRBJ1-5, with D perhaps matching TRBD1 (5 bases). The CDR3 loop spans 14 amino acids. CDR1 and CDR2 from the germline V gene are LNHDA and SQIVND (reference sequence). V was cut by 8 bases and J by 2 bases, with 13 bases left in between. The CDR3 DNA reads TGTGCCAGTTGGGACGCCTTTGGCAATCAGCCCCAGCATTTT. Its protein product is CASWDAFGNQPQHF.

This clonotype was counted only a few times. The CDR3 region is CASSSLRGTNTEAFF. Here the CDR3 DNA reads TGTGCCAGCAGCTCCCTCCGGGGGACGAACACTGAAGCTTTCTTT. V is TRBV9 and J is TRBJ1-1; D is perhaps TRBD1 (5 bases). V lost 4 bases to trimming and J lost 1 base, with 14 bases between them. CDR1 SGDLS and CDR2 YYNGEE come from the germline V gene. The CDR3 has 15 residues. The full variable domain, in which reference TRBV9 and TRBJ1-1 provide the parts outside the CDR3, is DSGVTQTPKHLITATGQRVTLRCSPRSGDLSVYWYQQSLDQGLQFLIQYYNGEERAKGNILERFSAQQFPDLHSELNLSSLELGDSALYFCASSSLRGTNTEAFFGQGTRLTVV.

This chain links TRBV7-6 with TRBJ1-1; maybe TRBD1 (6 bases). The CDR3 runs to 12 residues. The V and J ends lost 6 bases and 4 bases respectively, with 9 bases between them. Germline CDR1 and CDR2: SGHVS and FNYEAQ. CDR3 sequence: CASRRGVTEAFF. For the CDR3, the DNA is TGTGCCAGCAGAAGGGGGGTCACTGAAGCTTTCTTT. Looking up the rest from reference TRBV7-6 and TRBJ1-1 gives the full variable domain: GAGVSQSPRYKVTKRGQDVALRCDPISGHVSLYWYRQALGQGPEFLTYFNYEAQQDKSGLPNDRFSAERPEGSISTLTIQRTEQRDSAMYRCASRRGVTEAFFGQGTRLTVV.

J is TRBJ1-1 and V is TRBV6-5; 10 bases agree with TRBD1. CDR1 MNHEY and CDR2 SVGAGI come from the germline V gene. The CDR3 runs 18 residues. V lost 5 bases and J lost 1; bases outside the gene matches: 13. CDR3: CASSHPPRQGAQNTEAFF. CDR3 sequence (DNA): TGTGCCAGCAGTCACCCCCCAAGACAGGGGGCACAGAACACTGAAGCTTTCTTT.

The chain links TRBV7-9 to TRBJ1-6; the D is unclear. CDR3 length: 16 residues. CDR1 and CDR2 (germline): SEHNR, FQNEAQ (reference sequence). V shed 6 bases and J shed 9 bases, with 21 bases lying between them. CDR3 amino acids: CASRPIVTVGGSPLHF. In DNA, the CDR3 is TGTGCCAGCAGACCAATCGTTACTGTGGGTGGTTCACCCCTCCACTTT.

This clonotype was recorded at least ten times. This chain uses TRBV19 with TRBJ2-2; 10 nucleotides line up with TRBD2. The CDR3 is 16 residues long. Germline V gene data show CDR1 as LNHDA and CDR2 as SQIVND (reference sequence). With 3 bases clipped from V and 1 base from J, the junction kept 2 bases outside the gene matches. Here the CDR3 DNA reads TGTGCCAGTAGTATCCTAGCGGGGGTGAACACCGGGGAGCTGTTTTTT. This codes for CASSILAGVNTGELFF.

V usage is TRBV7-9 and J usage is TRBJ1-1; D is possibly TRBD1 (6 bases). CDR3 length equals 11 residues. V was cut by 9 bases and J by 4 bases, with 9 bases left in between. Germline V gene data show CDR1 as SEHNR and CDR2 as FQNEAQ (reference sequence). CDR3 in amino acids: CASTGPTEAFF. CDR3 nucleotides: TGTGCCAGTACAGGGCCCACTGAAGCTTTCTTT.

The chain recombines TRBV9 with TRBJ2-1; the match to TRBD2 covers 10 bases. CDR1 SGDLS and CDR2 YYNGEE come from the germline V gene. CDR3 size: 16 residues. Germline trimming cut 0 bases from V and 7 bases from J; bases unmatched to any gene: 7. This CDR3 is CASSVEAGGPSNEQFF. As DNA, the CDR3 is TGTGCCAGCAGCGTAGAAGCGGGGGGGCCGAGTAATGAGCAGTTCTTC.

The CDR3 sequence is CASSLAQGLLGVTF. CDR3 nucleotides: TGTGCCAGCAGCTTAGCGCAAGGACTTCTCGGGGTCACCTTC. The rearrangement links TRBV7-9 to TRBJ1-2; D is unresolved. Trimming removed 0 bases at V and 13 bases at J, with 18 bases between. The CDR3 length is 14 residues. CDR1 is SEHNR, CDR2 FQNEAQ, per germline (reference sequence).